This T cell receptor beta chain appears in the sequencing data of a study of shared T cell receptors in the human thymus. This table comes from immunoSEQ multiplex PCR, and its TCRdb copy is limited to in-frame clones, with some not included. The data show 630,000 or so clones, around 87% seen once. CDR1 is MDHEN, CDR2 SYDVKM, per germline. Trimming took 3 bases from V and 7 from J; bases not matched to a gene: 6. This CDR3 has 14 amino acids. This sample also belongs to another study, concerning human thymus T cells. That study reports: All donors were healthy Finnish infants who were undergoing corrective surgery to treat congenital heart defects. Thymus tissue for the work was resected from patients undergoing corrective heart surgery. Repertoires from thymus and blood appeared to show biased V and J gene usage. Related research has reported that thymic repertoires overlap highly among unrelated individuals.

The chain combines TRBV28 with TRBJ2-7; 10 nucleotides line up with TRBD2. Sequenced: thymocytes. The TCR was taken from a boy younger than two with a congenital heart defect. The CDR3 sequence: CASSFLAGVWEQYF. The CDR3 region has the DNA TGTGCCAGCAGTTTCCTAGCGGGAGTATGGGAGCAGTACTTC.